These 10 T cell receptor beta chains came from one sample sequenced in a study of cytomegalovirus exposure and HLA in healthy donors. The PCR was carried out with 60 Vbeta primers and 13 Jbeta primers. TCRdb's copy holds only in-frame clones and misses some; the assay was immunoSEQ multiplex PCR. In the table there are about 160,000 clones, 60% to 80% of which are singletons. Sequencing input: PBMCs. Receptor source: a man aged 30 to 45 in good health and CMV-seropositive.

This CDR3 is CASSVGQNTEAFF. CDR3 sequence (DNA): TGCGCCAGCAGCGTGGGACAGAACACTGAAGCTTTCTTT. The chain uses TRBV5-1 and TRBJ1-1, with D possibly matching TRBD1 (6 bases). Trimming cost V 4 bases and J 1 base, with 8 bases left between them. Germline values: CDR1 SGHRS, CDR2 YFSETQ. This CDR3 comprises 13 residues.

V is TRBV11-2 and J is TRBJ1-2, with 9 bases that match TRBD1. The CDR3 is made up of 15 amino acids. Looked up from germline, CDR1 is SGHAT and CDR2 is FQNNGV. The V gene end was trimmed by 4 bases and the J gene end by 4 bases; junction bases not matched to a gene: 7. CDR3 residues: CASSSGQGAAYGYTF. CDR3 bases: TGTGCCAGCAGCTCGGGACAGGGAGCGGCCTATGGCTACACCTTC.

This chain uses TRBV2 with TRBJ2-5; D perhaps matches TRBD1 (5 bases). The CDR3 totals 13 residues. Trimming took off 4 bases at V and 4 bases at J, with 10 bases between the two ends. CDR1 and CDR2 from the germline V gene are SNHLY and FYNNEI. The CDR3 nucleotides read TGTGCCAGCAGTGTTTCAGGGCGAGAGACCCAGTACTTC. Protein product: CASSVSGRETQYF. Supplemented by reference TRBV2 and TRBJ2-5, the full variable domain reads EPEVTQTPSHQVTQMGQEVILRCVPISNHLYFYWYRQILGQKVEFLVSFYNNEISEKSEIFDDQFSVERPDGSNFTLKIRSTKLEDSAMYFCASSVSGRETQYFGPGTRLLVL.

The chain joins TRBV9 to TRBJ2-1; TRBD2 aligns across 8 bases. Germline V gene lookup returns CDR1 SGDLS and CDR2 YYNGEE. The trim removed 0 bases at V and 10 bases at J, leaving 6 bases unmatched. This CDR3 spans 14 amino acids. CDR3 in amino acids: CASSVDQRELEQFF. For the CDR3, the DNA is TGTGCCAGCAGCGTAGATCAGCGGGAGTTAGAGCAGTTCTTC.

The rearrangement joins TRBV4-1 to TRBJ1-5; D is undetermined. This CDR3 is 12 amino acids long. The V gene's germline CDR1 is MGHRA and CDR2 YSYEKL. The V and J ends lost 1 base and 4 bases respectively, with 2 bases between them. The CDR3 sequence: CASSQVNQPQHF. In DNA, the CDR3 is TGCGCCAGCAGCCAAGTAAATCAGCCCCAGCATTTT.

This clone was seen only once. The chain uses TRBV2 and TRBJ2-5; 9 positions agree with TRBD2. This CDR3 is 17 amino acids long. Germline values: CDR1 SNHLY, CDR2 FYNNEI. After removal of 3 bases from V and 2 bases from J, the junction contained 10 bases not matched to a gene. Written as DNA, the CDR3 is TGTGCCAGCAGTGACGGTTTGGCGGGGGGGCGGCAAGAGACCCAGTACTTC. Its protein product is CASSDGLAGGRQETQYF.

This clone showed up just a few times. The rearrangement joins TRBV18 to TRBJ2-1, with D possibly being TRBD1 (5 bases). The germline gives CDR1 KGHSH, CDR2 LQKENI. The CDR3 runs 12 residues. V was pared by 4 bases and J by 8 bases, with 9 bases between. CDR3 residues: CASSQRGDEQFF. The CDR3 DNA reads as TGTGCCAGCTCACAAAGGGGCGATGAGCAGTTCTTC.

The chain links TRBV4-3 to TRBJ1-2, with TRBD1 matching over 11 bases. This CDR3 has 14 amino acids. J lost 4 bases, V lost 4 bases, and 2 bases had no gene match. Germline V gives CDR1 LGHNA, CDR2 YSLEER. CDR3 amino acids: CASSPGTGGYGYTF. CDR3 sequence (DNA): TGCGCCAGCAGCCCGGGGACAGGGGGCTATGGCTACACCTTC.

This clone showed up just once. This rearrangement joins TRBV28 to TRBJ2-7; 9 bases line up with TRBD1. The CDR3 contains 16 residues. J lost 1 base, V lost 7 bases, and 11 bases had no gene match. Germline values: CDR1 MDHEN, CDR2 SYDVKM. Here the CDR3 DNA reads TGTGCCAGCAACCTACTCCGGGACAGGGTTTCCTACGAGCAGTACTTC. This translates into CASNLLRDRVSYEQYF.

This clone was recorded only once. The chain is built from TRBV10-3 and TRBJ2-3; 10 bases map to TRBD2. Trimming at V came to 5 bases and at J to 1 base, leaving 3 bases not matched to a gene. CDR1 and CDR2 from the germline V gene are ENHRY and SYGVKD. There are 15 residues in the CDR3. For the CDR3, the DNA is TGTGCCATCAGTTTGAGCGGGGGGGGCACAGATACGCAGTATTTT. This codes for CAISLSGGGTDTQYF.